The next 21 T cell receptor beta chains were all read from a single sample in a study of blood T cell repertoires in COVID-19. The protocol was immunoSEQ multiplex PCR, while the TCRdb copy is restricted to in-frame clones and leaves out a portion. The table has hundreds of thousands of clones, roughly 85% seen once; the top ten hold around 2.5%. The specimen was peripheral blood. The receptor set was obtained from a woman between 65 and 79 years old with active or convalescent COVID-19.

This rearrangement joins TRBV30 to TRBJ1-6; D may be TRBD1 (6 bases). V was trimmed by 6 bases and J by 10 bases, leaving 22 bases between them. CDR3 length: 15 residues. Germline assignment: CDR1 GTSNPN and CDR2 SVGIG (reference sequence). The CDR3 DNA is TGTGCCTGCAAGGGGGGGTCAGGTCTAGTATCACCCCTCCACTTT. Translating it yields CACKGGSGLVSPLHF.

The J gene is TRBJ2-2, the V gene TRBV18, with D possibly being TRBD2 (6 bases). CDR1 and CDR2 from the germline V gene are KGHSH and LQKENI. The CDR3 spans 16 residues. Trimming removed 1 base at V and 1 base at J, with 10 bases between. CDR3 DNA sequence: TGTGCCAGCTCACCACTAGATAGCGGGAACACCGGGGAGCTGTTTTTT. It translates to CASSPLDSGNTGELFF. The full variable domain, in which reference TRBV18 and TRBJ2-2 provide the parts outside the CDR3, is NAGVMQNPRHLVRRRGQEARLRCSPMKGHSHVYWYRQLPEEGLKFMVYLQKENIIDESGMPKERFSAEFPKEGPSILRIQQVVRGDSAAYFCASSPLDSGNTGELFFGEGSRLTVL.

The V and J genes are TRBV27 and TRBJ1-1, with D unclear. CDR3 length: 13 residues. Trimming took 4 bases from V and 0 from J, leaving 6 bases between them. The germline V gene has CDR1 MNHEY and CDR2 SMNVEV (reference sequence). The CDR3 spells CASSSPMNTEAFF. CDR3 sequence (DNA): TGTGCCAGCAGTTCCCCCATGAACACTGAAGCTTTCTTT.

The chain uses TRBV5-1 and TRBJ2-7; 7 bases line up with TRBD1. The germline gives CDR1 SGHRS, CDR2 YFSETQ. The V and J ends lost 6 bases and 7 bases, in that order; junction bases with no gene match: 10. The CDR3 has 13 amino acids. The CDR3 reads CASKRDSRSEQYF. CDR3 coding DNA: TGCGCCAGCAAAAGGGACAGTCGTTCGGAGCAGTACTTC.

The CDR3 bases are TGTGCCAGCTCACCTCTAAGGAGCTCCTATAATTCACCCCTCCACTTT. As protein: CASSPLRSSYNSPLHF. J is TRBJ1-6 and V is TRBV18; unclear D gene. The CDR3 has 16 residues. V lost 3 bases and J 0 bases, leaving 9 bases between the germline ends. Germline-derived CDR1 and CDR2 are KGHSH and LQKENI. Looking up the rest from reference TRBV18 and TRBJ1-6 gives the full variable domain: NAGVMQNPRHLVRRRGQEARLRCSPMKGHSHVYWYRQLPEEGLKFMVYLQKENIIDESGMPKERFSAEFPKEGPSILRIQQVVRGDSAAYFCASSPLRSSYNSPLHFGNGTRLTVT.

At least ten counts were recorded for this clone. CDR3 coding DNA: TGTGCCAGCAGTGAAGAGTGGAGTGGCTACACCTTC. This sequence encodes CASSEEWSGYTF. The V call is TRBV6-1, the J call TRBJ1-2; D unclear. The CDR3 is 12 residues long. V was trimmed by 1 base and J by 7 bases, leaving 7 bases between them. CDR1 is MNHNS and CDR2 is SASEGT in the germline V gene.

The chain links TRBV5-4 to TRBJ1-6; D unclear. The ends were cut back, 4 bases at V and 3 bases at J, with 11 bases in the middle. This CDR3 spans 15 amino acids. The germline gives CDR1 SGHNT, CDR2 YYREEE (reference sequence). CDR3 amino acids: CASSRSSVYNSPLHF. CDR3 nucleotides: TGTGCCAGCAGCCGATCCTCGGTCTATAATTCACCCCTCCACTTT.

The V call is TRBV4-3, the J call TRBJ2-3; TRBD1 matches 8 bases. Germline CDR1 LGHNA, CDR2 YSLEER. This CDR3 comprises 16 residues. The J segment lost 2 bases and the V segment lost 4 bases, leaving 8 bases of the junction unmatched. The CDR3 DNA sequence: TGCGCCAGCAGCCCCGGACAGGGTCGGGACACAGATACGCAGTATTTT. Translation: CASSPGQGRDTDTQYF.

This chain uses TRBV27 with TRBJ2-5, with D perhaps TRBD1 (6 bases). V was shortened by 6 bases and J by 3 bases, with 17 bases between the two germline ends. This CDR3 is 15 amino acids long. Germline-derived CDR1 and CDR2 are MNHEY and SMNVEV (reference sequence). The CDR3 loop reads CASSSLGAREETQYF. CDR3 bases: TGTGCCAGCAGCTCCCTGGGGGCACGGGAAGAGACCCAGTACTTC.

The chain joins TRBV12-3 or TRBV12-4 to TRBJ1-1; D not certain. The CDR3 covers 12 residues. Trimming removed 4 bases at V and 11 bases at J, with 14 bases between. The CDR3 DNA reads TGTGCCAGCAGTTCGATGACCCTGGAGGCTTTCTTT. Encoded protein: CASSSMTLEAFF.

For this clone: The junction differs from germline at one of its ends, possibly a read error. The chain uses TRBV18 and TRBJ1-1, with 12 positions matching TRBD1. CDR1 KGHSH and CDR2 LQKENI come from the germline V gene. The CDR3 covers 16 residues. DNA of the CDR3: TGTGCCAGCTCCCCACCCGGGACAGGGGGCGCGGCTGAAGCTTTCTTT. Translated, it gives CASSPPGTGGAAEAFF. The full variable domain, completed using reference TRBV18 and TRBJ1-1, is NAGVMQNPRHLVRRRGQEARLRCSPMKGHSHVYWYRQLPEEGLKFMVYLQKENIIDESGMPKERFSAEFPKEGPSILRIQQVVRGDSAAYFCASSPPGTGGAAEAFFGQGTRLTVV.

The genes are TRBV7-2 and TRBJ2-1; possible D gene TRBD1, 6 bases. Deletions cut 4 bases from V and 15 bases from J, with 16 bases between. CDR3 length: 12 amino acids. The germline gives CDR1 SGHTA, CDR2 FQGNSA. This CDR3 is CASSSNTGFGFF. The CDR3, as DNA: TGTGCCAGCAGCTCTAACACAGGGTTCGGGTTCTTC.

This clone occurred once. The chain carries TRBV19 and TRBJ2-6, with D tentatively TRBD1 (5 bases). The CDR3 length is 15 residues. Germline CDR1 LNHDA, CDR2 SQIVND (reference sequence). Between the trimmed V and J ends, which lost 6 bases and 1 base, there was a span of 10 bases. As DNA, the CDR3 is TGTGCCAGTAGCCCTGCAGGGTCTGGGGCCAACGTCCTGACTTTC. It codes for CASSPAGSGANVLTF.

This clone was counted only a few times. The chain uses TRBV6-5 and TRBJ1-1; D not certain. The CDR3 is 13 residues long. Germline-derived CDR1 and CDR2 are MNHEY and SVGAGI. The V gene lost 6 bases and the J gene lost 0 bases, with 8 bases spanning the gap. Here the CDR3 DNA reads TGTGCCAGCAGCCGCGCGGTGAACACTGAAGCTTTCTTT. Its translation is CASSRAVNTEAFF.

The rearrangement links TRBV5-6 to TRBJ2-1, with a weak D call TRBD2 (6 bases). Germline loops: CDR1 SGHDT, CDR2 YYEEEE. The CDR3 sequence is 13 residues long. Deletions cut 0 bases from V and 6 bases from J, with 7 bases between. The CDR3 coding sequence is TGTGCCAGCAGCTTGGTACTAGCCAATGAGCAGTTCTTC. This sequence encodes CASSLVLANEQFF.

In its sample, this clone was seen a few times. This chain joins TRBV12-3 or TRBV12-4 and TRBJ1-1; 7 bases line up with TRBD1. The CDR3 is 12 residues long. The J segment lost 9 bases and the V segment lost 2 bases, leaving 3 bases of the junction unmatched. The CDR3 region has the DNA TGTGCCAGCAGTTTACCGGGACAGCAAGCTTTCTTT. Protein product: CASSLPGQQAFF.

The chain employs TRBV5-1 and TRBJ1-3, with D possibly TRBD1 on 6 matching bases. V was pared by 4 bases and J by 0 bases, with 11 bases between. The CDR3 contains 15 residues. The germline V gene encodes CDR1 SGHRS and CDR2 YFSETQ. CDR3 DNA sequence: TGCGCCAGCAGCCCAGGGGAAATCTCTGGAAACACCATATATTTT. This codes for CASSPGEISGNTIYF.

The CDR3 spells CASSPMTSVYNEQFF. Written as DNA, the CDR3 is TGTGCCAGCAGTCCTATGACTAGCGTTTACAATGAGCAGTTCTTC. J is TRBJ2-1 and V is TRBV6-5, with 8 nucleotides matching TRBD2. The CDR3 extends over 15 amino acids. Trimming at V came to 5 bases and at J to 4 bases, leaving 7 bases not matched to a gene. Germline V gene sequence: CDR1 MNHEY, CDR2 SVGAGI.

The chain has TRBV5-1 and TRBJ2-3; D might be TRBD2 (6 bases). Per the germline V gene, CDR1 is SGHRS and CDR2 is YFSETQ. CDR3 length equals 14 residues. V was shortened by 0 bases and J by 4 bases, with 9 bases between the two germline ends. The CDR3 loop reads CASSLAPGADTQYF. CDR3 in DNA: TGCGCCAGCAGCTTGGCGCCGGGGGCAGATACGCAGTATTTT.

This clone was seen more than once but under ten times. CDR3 sequence (DNA): TGTGCCAGCAGTGGGGCACCCAGGGACAGTAGCTTTGTTCAGCCCCAGCATTTT. Translated: CASSGAPRDSSFVQPQHF. The rearrangement joins TRBV2 to TRBJ1-5; 7 bases are a match to TRBD1. Germline V gives CDR1 SNHLY, CDR2 FYNNEI. Trimming at V came to 4 bases and at J to 6 bases, leaving 18 bases not matched to a gene. The CDR3 is 18 residues long. The full variable domain, in which reference TRBV2 and TRBJ1-5 provide the parts outside the CDR3, is EPEVTQTPSHQVTQMGQEVILRCVPISNHLYFYWYRQILGQKVEFLVSFYNNEISEKSEIFDDQFSVERPDGSNFTLKIRSTKLEDSAMYFCASSGAPRDSSFVQPQHFGDGTRLSIL.

The chain employs TRBV29-1 and TRBJ2-1; 11 bases are a match to TRBD2. This CDR3 has 13 residues. Germline trimming cut 4 bases from V and 7 bases from J; bases unmatched to any gene: 3. The germline gives CDR1 SQVTM, CDR2 ANQGSEA. CDR3 sequence (DNA): TGCAGCGTTGTGGGACTAGCGGAGAATGAGCAGTTCTTC. This codes for CSVVGLAENEQFF.